This T cell receptor beta chain was captured in a study of siplizumab effects on memory and regulatory T cells. Study findings and constraints: There were only a minor fraction of alloreactive clones that mapped to unstimulated subsets. Roughly 80-95% of proliferating CD4+ or CD8+ clones defied assignment to a naive or memory phenotype.

Clones were read by immunoSEQ multiplex PCR, and TCRdb kept only the in-frame ones, dropping some. Altogether about 82,000 clones are present, approximately 90% being singletons, with the ten largest covering roughly 1.5%. V lost 2 bases, J lost 6 bases, and 5 bases stayed unmatched. The CDR3 contains 14 residues. Germline V gene lookup returns CDR1 SGHRS and CDR2 YFSETQ. This clone appeared once. Its antigen remains unknown. This receptor was identified in a human donor in good health. The source material was Tregs sorted from blood. The genes are TRBV5-1 and TRBJ1-1, with 9 positions matching TRBD1. The CDR3 DNA reads TGCGCCAGCAGCTTCGGACAGGGGAAGGCTGAAGCTTTCTTT. This sequence encodes CASSFGQGKAEAFF.